The 20 T cell receptor beta chains reported below all come from one sample, sequenced in a study of T cells in Graves' hyperthyroidism and ophthalmopathy. Researchers took RNA transcripts and amplified the TCR beta CDR3 regions from them. A set of HTBI primers served as the primers for a first-round RT-PCR of the TCR CDR3. Each CDR3 protein gets one entry after TCRdb re-called the multiplex PCR reads with MiXCR. In the table there are hundreds of thousands of distinct CDR3 sequences, 12% to 15% of which are singletons. What was sequenced was blood. The receptors shown here come from a middle-aged woman with Graves' hyperthyroidism.

This clonotype was seen ten or more times. This sequence joins TRBV11-2 and TRBJ1-2, with TRBD1 matching 7 bases. The V gene end was trimmed by 4 bases and the J gene end by 2 bases; junction bases not matched to a gene: 19. Germline CDR1 SGHAT, CDR2 FQNNGV. The CDR3 has 19 residues. The CDR3 DNA follows: TGTGCCAGCAGCTCACAAACAGGGGTATCATCTCTCTCAAACTATGGCTACACCTTC. This sequence encodes CASSSQTGVSSLSNYGYTF.

In this sample, this clonotype turned up many times. The chain recombines TRBV6-1 with TRBJ2-7, with 9 bases aligning to TRBD2. Germline CDR1 and CDR2: MNHNS and SASEGT. The CDR3 is 15 residues long. The trim removed 1 base at V and 6 bases at J, leaving 7 bases unmatched. CDR3 region: CASSEVMGLAGEQYF. The DNA of the CDR3 is TGTGCCAGCAGTGAAGTTATGGGACTAGCAGGCGAGCAGTACTTC.

This clonotype has more than one count but fewer than ten. The rearrangement joins TRBV5-1 to TRBJ1-6; 12 positions agree with TRBD1. This CDR3 has 15 amino acids. CDR1 SGHRS and CDR2 YFSETQ come from the germline V gene. V dropped 6 bases and J dropped 8; count of bases not matched to a gene: 6. The CDR3 loop reads CASTQGQGAYSPLHF. Here the CDR3 DNA reads TGCGCCAGCACCCAGGGACAGGGGGCCTATTCACCCCTCCACTTT.

At least ten counts were recorded for this clonotype. The gene calls are TRBV11-2 and TRBJ2-3; TRBD2 agrees at 12 bases. The CDR3 totals 16 residues. In germline, CDR1 is SGHAT, CDR2 FQNNGV. V lost 2 bases to trimming and J lost 4 bases; unmatched junction nucleotides: 4. This chain's CDR3 is CASSLRLAGESDTQYF. The CDR3 DNA is TGTGCCAGCAGCTTACGACTAGCGGGAGAGTCAGATACGCAGTATTTT.

This clonotype was observed at least ten times. This chain joins TRBV2 and TRBJ2-7; D is possibly TRBD1 (6 bases). The germline V and J ends were trimmed by 5 bases and 5 bases, with 19 bases remaining between them. CDR1 is SNHLY, CDR2 FYNNEI, per germline. This CDR3 comprises 15 residues. The CDR3 DNA reads as TGTGCCAGCAGTTCTTCCAGTACAGGGTGGAACGAGCAGTACTTC. Amino acid sequence: CASSSSSTGWNEQYF.

This clonotype was counted at least ten times. V is TRBV6-1 and J is TRBJ2-2, with a tentative D call TRBD2 (6 bases). This CDR3 region has 19 residues. The germline V gene encodes CDR1 MNHNS and CDR2 SASEGT. Trimming took 5 bases from V and 0 from J, leaving 22 bases between them. For the CDR3, the DNA is TGTGCCAGCAGTCCGCTGGTCGGACGGGGGAGGACGAACACCGGGGAGCTGTTTTTT. It codes for CASSPLVGRGRTNTGELFF.

As to this clonotype: Here the CDR3 omits its conserved ending phenylalanine or tryptophan, so a read error is the likely source. The chain links TRBV28 to TRBJ1-2; possible D gene TRBD1, 5 bases. V lost 4 bases, J lost 2 bases, and 20 bases lay in between. CDR3 length equals 17 residues. CDR1 and CDR2 (germline): MDHEN, SYDVKM. CDR3 DNA: TGTGCCAGCAGTTCCTTTTCGACGGGGGGTAGGAACTATGGCTACACCTCC. Its protein product is CASSSFSTGGRNYGYTS.

The chain joins TRBV28 to TRBJ1-5, with a tentative D call TRBD1 (5 bases). The V end lost 0 bases, the J end lost 4 bases, and 13 bases lay between the germline ends. There are 16 residues in the CDR3. Looked up from germline, CDR1 is MDHEN and CDR2 is SYDVKM. CDR3 sequence: CASSLWGDSKNQPQHF. The CDR3 DNA is TGTGCCAGCAGTTTATGGGGAGACAGCAAAAATCAGCCCCAGCATTTT.

The V call is TRBV2, the J call TRBJ2-5, with TRBD1 identical over 11 bases. Germline trimming cut 4 bases from V and 5 bases from J; bases unmatched to any gene: 9. CDR1 and CDR2 (germline): SNHLY, FYNNEI. The CDR3 totals 16 residues. CDR3 DNA: TGTGCCAGCAGTGGAGGGACAGGGGGGCGGTACGAGACCCAGTACTTC. Its translation: CASSGGTGGRYETQYF.

This clonotype was counted at least ten times. This chain uses TRBV7-2 with TRBJ1-1, with D possibly TRBD1 on 6 matching bases. This CDR3 contains 15 residues. Trimming shortened V by 5 bases and J by 3 bases, and 16 bases separated the two germline ends. Looked up from germline, CDR1 is SGHTA and CDR2 is FQGNSA. CDR3 coding DNA: TGTGCCAGCAGCCCCGGACAGATCTTCGACACTGAAGCTTTCTTT. Its translation: CASSPGQIFDTEAFF.

J is TRBJ2-7 and V is TRBV7-2; D is unclear. This CDR3 has 13 amino acids. Germline V gene sequence: CDR1 SGHTA, CDR2 FQGNSA. V lost 2 bases and J 1 base, leaving 6 bases between the germline ends. CDR3 region: CASSLSRSYEQYF. CDR3 sequence (DNA): TGTGCCAGCAGCTTATCCAGGTCCTACGAGCAGTACTTC.

This clonotype came up many times. The rearrangement links TRBV11-2 to TRBJ1-1; possible D gene TRBD1, 6 bases. The CDR3 covers 17 residues. Trimming left V 0 bases short and J 1 base short, with 15 bases between. Germline CDR1 SGHAT, CDR2 FQNNGV. This chain's CDR3 is CASSLDRGHPRNTEAFF. The CDR3 DNA is TGTGCCAGCAGCTTAGACAGGGGACACCCGAGGAACACTGAAGCTTTCTTT. Full variable domain (missing parts from reference TRBV11-2 and TRBJ1-1): EAGVAQSPRYKIIEKRQSVAFWCNPISGHATLYWYQQILGQGPKLLIQFQNNGVVDDSQLPKDRFSAERLKGVDSTLKIQPAKLEDSAVYLCASSLDRGHPRNTEAFFGQGTRLTVV.

This clonotype has more than one count but fewer than ten. The V and J genes are TRBV27 and TRBJ2-7, with 13 bases that match TRBD2. V trimming: 6 bases; J trimming: 0 bases; junction bases outside the gene matches: 5. This CDR3 spans 16 amino acids. Germline V lookup: CDR1 MNHEY, CDR2 SMNVEV (reference sequence). The CDR3 nucleotides are TGTGCCAGCAGGGGACTAGCGGGAAAGAGCTCCTACGAGCAGTACTTC. As protein: CASRGLAGKSSYEQYF.

The chain couples TRBV14 to TRBJ2-2, with D possibly TRBD1 on 5 matching bases. Trimming shortened V by 1 base and J by 0 bases, and 24 bases separated the two germline ends. The CDR3 is made up of 21 amino acids. CDR1 and CDR2 from the germline V gene are SGHDN and FVKESK. This CDR3 reads CASSQGAGIYVRRSNTGELFF. The CDR3 coding sequence is TGTGCCAGCAGCCAAGGGGCAGGGATCTACGTGAGACGCTCGAACACCGGGGAGCTGTTTTTT.

This clonotype was picked up many times. This chain connects TRBV6-2 or TRBV6-3 to TRBJ2-1; 10 bases are shared with TRBD2. The CDR3 runs to 16 residues. The ends lost 2 bases at V and 2 bases at J; junction bases unmatched: 3. Germline loops: CDR1 MNHEY, CDR2 SVGEGT. The CDR3 spells CASSYRGLAAYNEQFF. The CDR3 bases are TGTGCCAGCAGTTACCGAGGACTAGCGGCCTACAATGAGCAGTTCTTC.

A few counts support this clonotype. V gene TRBV9 combines with J gene TRBJ2-1; possible D gene TRBD1, 5 bases. Trimming cost V 0 bases and J 2 bases, with 9 bases left between them. Germline V gene sequence: CDR1 SGDLS, CDR2 YYNGEE. The CDR3 is 15 residues long. CDR3 nucleotide sequence: TGTGCCAGCAGCGTAGAGGGGTCCCCCTACAATGAGCAGTTCTTC. Its translation: CASSVEGSPYNEQFF.

There are many counts of this clonotype. The chain is built from TRBV28 and TRBJ2-1; 7 bases line up with TRBD2. In germline, CDR1 is MDHEN, CDR2 SYDVKM. The J segment lost 7 bases and the V segment lost 10 bases, leaving 7 bases of the junction unmatched. The CDR3 runs to 12 residues. Written as DNA, the CDR3 is TGTGCCACCGGACTGGGGGGGAATGAGCAGTTCTTC. As protein: CATGLGGNEQFF. Full variable domain (missing parts from reference TRBV28 and TRBJ2-1): DVKVTQSSRYLVKRTGEKVFLECVQDMDHENMFWYRQDPGLGLRLIYFSYDVKMKEKGDIPEGYSVSREKKERFSLILESASTNQTSMYLCATGLGGNEQFFGPGTRLTVL.

The J gene is TRBJ1-2, the V gene TRBV16; D might be TRBD1 (5 bases). The CDR3 is 13 amino acids. CDR1 and CDR2 (germline): KGHSY, FQNENV. Trimming cost V 3 bases and J 5 bases, with 10 bases left between them. CDR3: CASSQTVDYGYTF. DNA of the CDR3: TGTGCCAGCAGCCAGACAGTGGATTATGGCTACACCTTC. The entire variable domain, with the rest obtained from reference TRBV16 and TRBJ1-2, is as follows: GEEVAQTPKHLVRGEGQKAKLYCAPIKGHSYVFWYQQVLKNEFKFLISFQNENVFDETGMPKERFSAKCLPNSPCSLEIQATKLEDSAVYFCASSQTVDYGYTFGSGTRLTVV.

The chain recombines TRBV5-4 with TRBJ2-3; TRBD2 aligns across 11 bases. The V gene end was trimmed by 4 bases and the J gene end by 6 bases; junction bases not matched to a gene: 7. Germline assignment: CDR1 SGHNT and CDR2 YYREEE (reference sequence). The CDR3 extends over 15 amino acids. The CDR3 protein is CASSLAGGTRDTQYF. In nucleotides, the CDR3 is TGTGCCAGCAGCCTAGCGGGAGGCACAAGGGATACGCAGTATTTT.

Only a few counts were recorded for this clonotype. The chain links TRBV20-1 to TRBJ2-3; 11 nucleotides align to TRBD2. The V and J ends lost 1 base and 7 bases, in that order; junction bases with no gene match: 10. This CDR3 region has 16 residues. The germline CDR1 and CDR2 sequences are DFQATT and SNEGSKA (reference sequence). The CDR3 DNA is TGCAGTGCTAGAGCCCCGACTAGCGGGACCGGGTATACGCAGTATTTT. This gives the protein CSARAPTSGTGYTQYF.